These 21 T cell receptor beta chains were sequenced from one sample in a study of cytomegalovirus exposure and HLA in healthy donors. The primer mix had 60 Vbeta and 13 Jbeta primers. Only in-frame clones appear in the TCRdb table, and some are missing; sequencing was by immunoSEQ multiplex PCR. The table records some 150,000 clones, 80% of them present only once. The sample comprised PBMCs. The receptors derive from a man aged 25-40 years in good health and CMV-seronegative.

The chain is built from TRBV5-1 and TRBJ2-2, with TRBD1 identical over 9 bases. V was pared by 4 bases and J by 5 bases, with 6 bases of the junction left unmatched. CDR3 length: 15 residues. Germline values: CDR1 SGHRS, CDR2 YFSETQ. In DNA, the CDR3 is TGCGCCAGCAGCACCGGGACAGGGAGAACCGGGGAGCTGTTTTTT. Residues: CASSTGTGRTGELFF.

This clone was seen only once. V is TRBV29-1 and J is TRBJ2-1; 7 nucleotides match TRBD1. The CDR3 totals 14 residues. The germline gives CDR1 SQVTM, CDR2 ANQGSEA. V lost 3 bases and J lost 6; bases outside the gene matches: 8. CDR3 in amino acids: CSVEILAGGNEQFF. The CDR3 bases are TGCAGCGTTGAGATCCTAGCAGGGGGCAATGAGCAGTTCTTC.

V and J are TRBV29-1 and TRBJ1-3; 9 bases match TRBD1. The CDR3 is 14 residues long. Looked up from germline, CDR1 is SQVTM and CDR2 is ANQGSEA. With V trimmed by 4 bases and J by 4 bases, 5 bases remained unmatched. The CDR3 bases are TGCAGCGTTGCACAGGGGGCTAGCGGAAACACCATATATTTT. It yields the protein CSVAQGASGNTIYF.

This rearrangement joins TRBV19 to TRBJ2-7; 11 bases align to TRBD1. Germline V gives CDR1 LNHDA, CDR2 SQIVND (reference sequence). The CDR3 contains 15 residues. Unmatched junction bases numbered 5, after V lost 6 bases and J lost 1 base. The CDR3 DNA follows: TGTGCCAGTAGCTCCGGGACAGGGGGTTCCTACGAGCAGTACTTC. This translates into CASSSGTGGSYEQYF.

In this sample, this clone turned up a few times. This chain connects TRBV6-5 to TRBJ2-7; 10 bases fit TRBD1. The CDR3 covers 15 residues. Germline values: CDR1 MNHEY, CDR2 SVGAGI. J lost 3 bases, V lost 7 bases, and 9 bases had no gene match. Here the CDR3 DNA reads TGTGCCAGCACCGAACCCCGGACAGGGGGCTACGAGCAGTACTTC. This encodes CASTEPRTGGYEQYF.

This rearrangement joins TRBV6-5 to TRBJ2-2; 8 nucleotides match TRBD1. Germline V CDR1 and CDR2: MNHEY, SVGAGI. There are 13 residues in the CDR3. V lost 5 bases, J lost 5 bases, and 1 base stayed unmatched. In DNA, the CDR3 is TGTGCCAGCAGTACAGGGGGTACCGGGGAGCTGTTTTTT. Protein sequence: CASSTGGTGELFF.

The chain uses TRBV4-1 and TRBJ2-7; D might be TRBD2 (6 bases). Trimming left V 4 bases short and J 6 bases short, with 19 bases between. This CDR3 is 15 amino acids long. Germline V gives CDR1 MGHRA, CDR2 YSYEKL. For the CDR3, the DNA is TGCGCCAGCAGCCCCTCTGAGCGAGCGGGCCGCGAGCAGTACTTC. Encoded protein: CASSPSERAGREQYF.

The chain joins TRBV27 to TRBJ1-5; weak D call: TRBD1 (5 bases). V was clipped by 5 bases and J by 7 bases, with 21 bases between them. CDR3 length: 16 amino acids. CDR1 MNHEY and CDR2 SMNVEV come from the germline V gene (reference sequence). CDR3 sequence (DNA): TGTGCCAGCAGTAAAGGTTCGACAGCCCAACGGCAGCCCCAGCATTTT. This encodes CASSKGSTAQRQPQHF.

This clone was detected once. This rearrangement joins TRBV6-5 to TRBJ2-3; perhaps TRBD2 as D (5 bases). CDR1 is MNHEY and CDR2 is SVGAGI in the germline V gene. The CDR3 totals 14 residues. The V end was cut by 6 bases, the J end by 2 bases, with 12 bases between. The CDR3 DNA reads TGTGCCAGCAGAAAGCGGATACACACAGATACGCAGTATTTT. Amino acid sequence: CASRKRIHTDTQYF.

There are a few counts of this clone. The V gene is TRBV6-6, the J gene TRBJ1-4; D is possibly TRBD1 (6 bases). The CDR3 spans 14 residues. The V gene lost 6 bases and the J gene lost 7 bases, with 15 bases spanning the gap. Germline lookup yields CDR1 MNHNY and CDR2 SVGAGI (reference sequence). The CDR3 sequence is CASRGRGEAEKLFF. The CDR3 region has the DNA TGTGCCAGCAGAGGCAGGGGCGAGGCTGAAAAACTGTTTTTT.

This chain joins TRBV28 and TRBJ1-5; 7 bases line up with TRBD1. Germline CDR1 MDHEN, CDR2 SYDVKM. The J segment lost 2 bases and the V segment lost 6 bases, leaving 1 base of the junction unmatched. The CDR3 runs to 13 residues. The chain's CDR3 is CASRTGGNQPQHF. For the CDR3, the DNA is TGTGCCAGCAGAACAGGGGGCAATCAGCCCCAGCATTTT.

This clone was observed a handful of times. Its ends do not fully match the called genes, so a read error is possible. CDR3 residues: CASSYLPEQENSPLNF. The CDR3, as DNA: TGTGCCAGCAGTTACCTCCCCGAACAGGAGAATTCACCCCTCAACTTT. The gene calls are TRBV6-7 and TRBJ1-6, with D tentatively TRBD1 (5 bases). TRBV6-7 is an ORF, with its function uncertain. CDR3 length: 16 residues.

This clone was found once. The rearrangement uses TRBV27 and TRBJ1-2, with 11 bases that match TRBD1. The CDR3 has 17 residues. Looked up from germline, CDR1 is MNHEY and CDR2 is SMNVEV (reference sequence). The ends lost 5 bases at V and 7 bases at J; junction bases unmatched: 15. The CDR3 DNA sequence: TGTGCCAGCAGTCTGCGCCCTGGACAGGGGGCTCGGGGTGGCTACACCTTC. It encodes CASSLRPGQGARGGYTF.

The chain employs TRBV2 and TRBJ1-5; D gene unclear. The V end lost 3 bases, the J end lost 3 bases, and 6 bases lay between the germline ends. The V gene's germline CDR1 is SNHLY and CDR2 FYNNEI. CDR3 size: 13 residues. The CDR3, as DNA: TGTGCCAGCAGTGACAGGTTCAATCAGCCCCAGCATTTT. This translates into CASSDRFNQPQHF.

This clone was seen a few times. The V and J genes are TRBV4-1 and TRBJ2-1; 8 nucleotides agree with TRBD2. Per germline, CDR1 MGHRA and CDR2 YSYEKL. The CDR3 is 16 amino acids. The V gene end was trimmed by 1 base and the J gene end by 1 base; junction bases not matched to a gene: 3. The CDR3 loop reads CASSQVAGRSYNEQFF. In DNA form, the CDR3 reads TGCGCCAGCAGCCAAGTAGCGGGACGATCCTACAATGAGCAGTTCTTC.

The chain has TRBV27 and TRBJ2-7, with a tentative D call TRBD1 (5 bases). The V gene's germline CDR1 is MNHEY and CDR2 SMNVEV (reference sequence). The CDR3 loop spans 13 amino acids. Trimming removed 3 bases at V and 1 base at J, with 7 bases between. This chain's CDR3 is CASSLYRSYEQYF. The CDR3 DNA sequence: TGTGCCAGCAGTTTGTACAGGTCCTACGAGCAGTACTTC.

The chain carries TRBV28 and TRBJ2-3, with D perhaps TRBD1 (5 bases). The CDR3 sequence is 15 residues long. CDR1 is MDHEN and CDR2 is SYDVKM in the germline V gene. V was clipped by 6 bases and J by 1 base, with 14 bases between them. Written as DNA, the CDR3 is TGTGCCAGCAGCCAACCTAGGGGTGGCACAGATACGCAGTATTTT. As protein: CASSQPRGGTDTQYF.

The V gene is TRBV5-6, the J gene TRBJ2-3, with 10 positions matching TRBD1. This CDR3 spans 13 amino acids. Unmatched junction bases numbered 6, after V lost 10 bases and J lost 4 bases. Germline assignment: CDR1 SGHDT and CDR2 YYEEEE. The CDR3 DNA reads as TGTGCCGCCGGACAGGGGGTCGCAGATACGCAGTATTTT. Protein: CAAGQGVADTQYF. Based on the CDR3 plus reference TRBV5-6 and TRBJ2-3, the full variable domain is DAGVTQSPTHLIKTRGQQVTLRCSPKSGHDTVSWYQQALGQGPQFIFQYYEEEERQRGNFPDRFSGHQFPNYSSELNVNALLLGDSALYLCAAGQGVADTQYFGPGTRLTVL.

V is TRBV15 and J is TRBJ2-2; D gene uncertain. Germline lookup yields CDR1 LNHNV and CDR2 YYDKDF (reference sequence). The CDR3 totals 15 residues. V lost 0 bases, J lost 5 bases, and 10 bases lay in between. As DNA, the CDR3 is TGTGCCACCAGCAGAGATCAAGCTCCGACCGGGGAGCTGTTTTTT. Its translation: CATSRDQAPTGELFF.

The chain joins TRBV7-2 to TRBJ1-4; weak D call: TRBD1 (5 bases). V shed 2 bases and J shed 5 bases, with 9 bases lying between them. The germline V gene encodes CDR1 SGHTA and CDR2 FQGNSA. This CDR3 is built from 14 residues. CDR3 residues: CASSLRYRNEKLFF. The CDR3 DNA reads TGTGCCAGCAGCTTACGGTACAGGAATGAAAAACTGTTTTTT.

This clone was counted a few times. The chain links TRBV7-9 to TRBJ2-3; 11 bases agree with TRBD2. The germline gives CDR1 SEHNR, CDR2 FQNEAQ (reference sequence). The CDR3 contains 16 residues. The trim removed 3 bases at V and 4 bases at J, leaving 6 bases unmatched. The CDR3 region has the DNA TGTGCCAGCAGCTTCCTGACTAGCGGGAACGCAGATACGCAGTATTTT. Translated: CASSFLTSGNADTQYF.